The 24 T cell receptor beta chains listed next were all sequenced from one sample in a study of graft-versus-host responses after intestinal transplantation. Tissue processing of the graft released intraepithelial and lamina propria lymphocytes from it. Clones were sequenced by immunoSEQ multiplex PCR, and TCRdb holds only the in-frame ones, with some missing. The table shows around 17,000 clones, with approximately 80% occurring only once. Material: ileum tissue, obtained 17 days after transplant. These receptors were collected from a human patient who received an intestinal transplant, so some T cells may come from the graft donor.

The rearrangement links TRBV10-3 to TRBJ2-5; D is ambiguous. The J call could be wrong; TRBJ2-7 is a better fit for the DNA end. This CDR3 region has 14 residues. Per germline, CDR1 ENHRY and CDR2 SYGVKD. CDR3 protein: CAISESVLAAEQYF. CDR3 DNA: TGTGCCATCAGTGAGTCGGTCTTGGCTGCCGAGCAGTACTTC.

The chain is built from TRBV6-1 and TRBJ2-7, with 7 bases fitting TRBD1. This CDR3 is 15 amino acids long. From germline, CDR1 is MNHNS and CDR2 SASEGT. The J segment lost 1 base and the V segment lost 5 bases, leaving 8 bases of the junction unmatched. CDR3 residues: CASSSWQGQSYEQYF. CDR3 DNA: TGTGCCAGCAGTTCTTGGCAGGGACAGTCCTACGAGCAGTACTTC.

CDR3 amino acids: CASSLSSSYEQYF. The CDR3 DNA reads TGTGCCAGCAGCTTGTCCAGTTCCTACGAGCAGTACTTC. The chain employs TRBV5-6 and TRBJ2-7; no clear D. CDR1 SGHDT and CDR2 YYEEEE come from the germline V gene. V lost 1 base to trimming and J lost 1 base, with 6 bases between them. The CDR3 loop spans 13 amino acids. Full variable domain (remainder filled in from reference TRBV5-6 and TRBJ2-7): DAGVTQSPTHLIKTRGQQVTLRCSPKSGHDTVSWYQQALGQGPQFIFQYYEEEERQRGNFPDRFSGHQFPNYSSELNVNALLLGDSALYLCASSLSSSYEQYFGPGTRLTVT.

The rearrangement joins TRBV29-1 to TRBJ1-2; 8 positions agree with TRBD1. The CDR3 has 15 residues. Germline V gene sequence: CDR1 SQVTM, CDR2 ANQGSEA. V dropped 5 bases and J dropped 4; count of bases not matched to a gene: 12. For the CDR3, the DNA is TGCAGCGTTCAAACAGGGACAGGTGCCCCCTATGGCTACACCTTC. It codes for CSVQTGTGAPYGYTF.

This chain connects TRBV9 to TRBJ2-7; D gene uncertain. The CDR3 is 14 residues long. Trimming pared 3 bases from V and 5 bases from J, leaving 15 bases between. CDR1 and CDR2 from the germline V gene are SGDLS and YYNGEE. CDR3 sequence reads: CASSAASHDDEQYF. DNA for the CDR3: TGTGCCAGCAGCGCAGCTAGTCATGACGACGAGCAGTACTTC. The full variable domain, its missing parts supplied by reference TRBV9 and TRBJ2-7, is DSGVTQTPKHLITATGQRVTLRCSPRSGDLSVYWYQQSLDQGLQFLIQYYNGEERAKGNILERFSAQQFPDLHSELNLSSLELGDSALYFCASSAASHDDEQYFGPGTRLTVT.

The genes are TRBV30 and TRBJ1-4, with TRBD1 matching over 9 bases. The CDR3 sequence is 15 residues long. V gave up 2 bases and J gave up 5 bases; unmatched junction bases: 6. Germline assignment: CDR1 GTSNPN and CDR2 SVGIG (reference sequence). The CDR3: CAWSRWGQGNEKLFF. As DNA, the CDR3 is TGTGCCTGGAGTAGGTGGGGACAGGGAAATGAAAAACTGTTTTTT. Full variable domain (missing parts from reference TRBV30 and TRBJ1-4): SQTIHQWPATLVQPVGSPLSLECTVEGTSNPNLYWYRQAAGRGLQLLFYSVGIGQISSEVPQNLSASRPQDRQFILSSKKLLLSDSGFYLCAWSRWGQGNEKLFFGSGTQLSVL.

The V call is TRBV2, the J call TRBJ1-2; no definite D call. This CDR3 has 16 amino acids. Germline CDR1 reads SNHLY; CDR2 reads FYNNEI. Trimming stripped 4 bases from V and 2 bases from J, with 17 bases between. The CDR3 loop reads CASSVDLSPGNYGYTF. The CDR3 region has the DNA TGTGCCAGCAGTGTTGACCTTTCTCCAGGAAACTATGGCTACACCTTC.

The rearrangement links TRBV10-2 to TRBJ2-5; 7 bases align to TRBD1. The CDR3 contains 16 residues. The germline gives CDR1 WSHSY, CDR2 SAAADI. J gave up 6 bases and V 0 bases, and 10 bases lay outside the gene matches. CDR3 in DNA: TGCGCCAGCAGTGAGTCGACCCGAAGCAGGGGGAAGACCCAGTACTTC. Protein sequence: CASSESTRSRGKTQYF.

V and J are TRBV7-6 and TRBJ1-1; D is unclear. V lost 1 base and J 1 base, leaving 7 bases between the germline ends. This CDR3 has 14 residues. The germline gives CDR1 SGHVS, CDR2 FNYEAQ. This CDR3 reads CASSLGGQNTEAFF. The CDR3 coding sequence is TGTGCCAGCAGCTTAGGTGGCCAGAACACTGAAGCTTTCTTT.

This chain uses TRBV28 with TRBJ2-5; the D gene is possibly TRBD2 (5 bases). CDR3 size: 15 residues. The germline V gene has CDR1 MDHEN and CDR2 SYDVKM. Between the trimmed V and J ends, which lost 2 bases and 1 base, there was a span of 11 bases. The CDR3 DNA sequence: TGTGCCAGCAGTTTAGAACTAACTAGCCAAGAGACCCAGTACTTC. Translation gives CASSLELTSQETQYF.

The chain combines TRBV6-5 with TRBJ1-3; no definite D call. Germline CDR1 reads MNHEY; CDR2 reads SVGAGI. The V gene lost 0 bases and the J gene lost 8 bases, with 17 bases spanning the gap. The CDR3 runs to 16 residues. CDR3 bases: TGTGCCAGCAGTTACTCCCAGAGTACGTCGGTGGACACCATATATTTT. Translated: CASSYSQSTSVDTIYF.

V is TRBV27 and J is TRBJ2-1, with a possible D match to TRBD2 (6 bases). Per the germline V gene, CDR1 is MNHEY and CDR2 is SMNVEV (reference sequence). V lost 0 bases and J 6 bases, leaving 15 bases between the germline ends. The CDR3 runs to 16 residues. CDR3 sequence reads: CASSLSGGNILNEQFF. The CDR3 region has the DNA TGTGCCAGCAGTTTATCCGGCGGGAATATCCTCAATGAGCAGTTCTTC.

The chain is built from TRBV5-1 and TRBJ2-3; TRBD1 matches at 7 bases. CDR1 SGHRS and CDR2 YFSETQ come from the germline V gene. The CDR3 has 20 residues. V was pared by 4 bases and J by 0 bases, with 20 bases of the junction left unmatched. The CDR3 bases are TGCGCCAGCAGCAAACCCACAGGGGCCCCGTGGTACGCTAGCACAGATACGCAGTATTTT. It codes for CASSKPTGAPWYASTDTQYF.

The rearrangement links TRBV18 to TRBJ1-4, with D hard to call. Per the germline V gene, CDR1 is KGHSH and CDR2 is LQKENI. V was clipped by 5 bases and J by 2 bases, with 12 bases between them. CDR3 length equals 15 residues. CDR3 bases: TGTGCCAGCTCATCCGCTTGGAGGACTAATGAAAAACTGTTTTTT. Translated: CASSSAWRTNEKLFF.

This clone was counted a single time. The chain has TRBV10-3 and TRBJ1-1; D may be TRBD1 (6 bases). Deletions cut 2 bases from V and 2 bases from J, with 9 bases between. The CDR3 contains 14 residues. The V gene's germline CDR1 is ENHRY and CDR2 SYGVKD. The CDR3 DNA reads as TGTGCCATCAGTGAGCGACAGGCCAACACTGAAGCTTTCTTT. It yields the protein CAISERQANTEAFF.

This chain joins TRBV11-2 and TRBJ2-7, with D unresolved. The ends were cut back, 3 bases at V and 2 bases at J, with 5 bases in the middle. The CDR3 loop spans 12 amino acids. Per the germline V gene, CDR1 is SGHAT and CDR2 is FQNNGV. In DNA, the CDR3 is TGTGCCAGCAGCTTTCTCACCTACGAGCAGTACTTC. This encodes CASSFLTYEQYF.

The chain joins TRBV19 to TRBJ2-5, with TRBD2 as a possible D gene (6 bases). Per the germline V gene, CDR1 is LNHDA and CDR2 is SQIVND (reference sequence). The CDR3 has 14 residues. V gave up 3 bases and J gave up 5 bases, with 13 bases separating them. In DNA form, the CDR3 reads TGTGCCAGTAGTATCCGGGGAGGATGGGAGACCCAGTACTTC. Translated, it gives CASSIRGGWETQYF.

The V and J genes are TRBV4-1 and TRBJ2-5; D not certain. The end of the DNA fits TRBJ2-7 better, so the J call may be wrong. The CDR3 has 17 residues. Germline values: CDR1 MGHRA, CDR2 YSYEKL. The DNA for the CDR3 is TGCGCCAGCAGCCATCGGATAGTTGGCGGTTTAGTAAACGAGCAGTACTTC. This encodes CASSHRIVGGLVNEQYF.

The chain uses TRBV7-2 and TRBJ1-1; TRBD1 matches at 8 bases. This CDR3 is 13 amino acids long. The ends lost 6 bases at V and 6 bases at J; junction bases unmatched: 6. Germline assignment: CDR1 SGHTA and CDR2 FQGNSA. The CDR3: CASRFQGAAEAFF. The CDR3 bases are TGTGCCAGCAGATTCCAGGGGGCCGCTGAAGCTTTCTTT.

This clone was seen a few times. This chain joins TRBV2 and TRBJ1-2, with 8 bases aligning to TRBD1. The length of the CDR3 is 15 residues. The germline gives CDR1 SNHLY, CDR2 FYNNEI. Trimming removed 6 bases from V and 5 bases from J; junction bases left unmatched: 11. In nucleotides, the CDR3 is TGTGCCAGCAGCATACAGGGGGAGGTCGGGTATGGCTACACCTTC. Its translation: CASSIQGEVGYGYTF.

The gene calls are TRBV4-2 and TRBJ1-5; D possibly corresponds to TRBD1 (6 bases). V lost 1 base to trimming and J lost 4 bases, with 17 bases between them. The germline V gene has CDR1 LGHNA and CDR2 YNFKEQ. The CDR3 is made up of 17 amino acids. This CDR3 is CASSQAGFGGGNQPQHF. The CDR3 coding sequence is TGTGCCAGCAGCCAAGCAGGGTTCGGAGGGGGAAATCAGCCCCAGCATTTT.

The chain uses TRBV6-5 and TRBJ2-7; D gene unclear. V was cut by 2 bases and J by 6 bases, with 8 bases left in between. CDR1 is MNHEY and CDR2 is SVGAGI in the germline V gene. The CDR3 is made up of 12 amino acids. For the CDR3, the DNA is TGTGCCAGCAGTTACGTTGGCGGCGAGCAGTACTTC. Protein product: CASSYVGGEQYF.

The chain combines TRBV11-1 with TRBJ2-1; a weak D match, TRBD2 (6 bases). The length of the CDR3 is 15 residues. The germline gives CDR1 SGHAT, CDR2 FQDESV (reference sequence). Trimming took 5 bases from V and 4 from J, leaving 15 bases between them. The CDR3 is CASSRDSISYNEQFF. As DNA, the CDR3 is TGTGCCAGCAGCCGGGACTCCATTTCTTACAATGAGCAGTTCTTC.

The chain joins TRBV9 to TRBJ2-2; D tentatively reads TRBD1 or TRBD2 (6 bases each). CDR1 and CDR2 (germline): SGDLS, YYNGEE. The CDR3 runs to 15 residues. Deletions cut 4 bases from V and 2 bases from J, with 12 bases between. In nucleotides, the CDR3 is TGTGCCAGCAGCACAGGGACTTCTAACACCGGGGAGCTGTTTTTT. This encodes CASSTGTSNTGELFF.